This TCR beta chain was identified in a study of T cell changes during pregnancy in multiple sclerosis. The assay was immunoSEQ multiplex PCR, and TCRdb's table has in-frame clones only and misses some. The table records around 56,000 clones, 88% of them present only once. Specimen: CD4+ T cells from peripheral blood mononuclear cells, collected in the third trimester of pregnancy. The TCR sequence derives from a female donor with multiple sclerosis, enrolled in a pregnancy study.

The DNA of the CDR3 is TGTGCCAGCAGCTTAATCGGCGGTCATGAAAAACTGTTTTTT. This translates into CASSLIGGHEKLFF. The chain recombines TRBV11-2 with TRBJ1-4; D ambiguous. The CDR3 consists of 14 residues. V was cut by 2 bases and J by 6 bases, with 10 bases left in between. CDR1 is SGHAT, CDR2 FQNNGV, per germline.